The source of this TCR beta chain is a study of cytomegalovirus exposure and HLA in healthy donors. Across the whole study: An early release of data contained 75 million to 100 million unique TCRs, which came from HLA-typed donors. Study findings and constraints: Available immune exposure information covered CMV serostatus only. A later analysis reported that several of the most significant clusters appeared to be linked to common viral pathogens, among them Epstein-Barr virus. It was reported that the classifier diagnosed cytomegalovirus status with high specificity and sensitivity in both the original and validation cohorts.

Looked up from germline, CDR1 is SGHAT and CDR2 is FQDESV (reference sequence). V trimming: 4 bases; J trimming: 2 bases; junction bases outside the gene matches: 6. The CDR3 covers 15 residues. This clone was picked up a small number of times. Antigen: not known. PCR amplification relied on 60 Vbeta primers (plus 13 Jbeta primers). Only in-frame clones appear in the TCRdb table, and some are missing; sequencing was by immunoSEQ multiplex PCR. The sample records 83,000 or so clones, about four fifths being singletons. Material: PBMCs. V gene TRBV11-1 combines with J gene TRBJ2-3; 7 bases align to TRBD2. This TCR came from a woman under 40 in good health and CMV-seronegative. The CDR3 protein is CASSSRDYNTDTQYF. In DNA, the CDR3 is TGTGCCAGCAGCTCCCGGGACTACAACACAGATACGCAGTATTTT.